The next 27 T cell receptor beta chains were all read from a single sample in a study of T cell repertoires in cytomegalovirus infection (dated by TCRdb to between 2019 and 2020). The sample was run on an Illumina HiSeq 1500. TCRdb reanalyzed the raw reads on its own, using fastp at Q25 for trimming and MiXCR for clone calling, and kept in-frame beta chains. Every CDR3 protein is listed once, alongside the most common genes and DNA of its rows. For this sample the table gives about 490,000 distinct CDR3 sequences, of which more than 15% were detected only once. The ten biggest clones cover about 24% of the sample. The sequencing input was CD8+ T cells from PBMCs. Receptor source: a human donor in good health (CMV status not recorded). Some clones in this sample may be carry-over from other donors' samples.

There are many counts of this clonotype. The chain employs TRBV10-2 and TRBJ2-1; TRBD2 matches 11 bases. The V and J ends lost 4 bases and 9 bases, in that order; junction bases with no gene match: 8. This CDR3 spans 15 amino acids. The germline V gene encodes CDR1 WSHSY and CDR2 SAAADI. CDR3 sequence (DNA): TGCGCCAGCAGTGCCGGTTTACTAGCGGGGGTTGAGCAGTTCTTC. As protein: CASSAGLLAGVEQFF.

The chain couples TRBV7-9 to TRBJ1-5; D gene uncertain. Germline V CDR1 and CDR2: SEHNR, FQNEAQ (reference sequence). The CDR3 spans 14 residues. Trimming took off 5 bases at V and 7 bases at J, with 15 bases between the two ends. Here the CDR3 DNA reads TGTGCCAGCAGCACCGGTGGGAGAGGACAGCCCCAGCATTTT. This sequence encodes CASSTGGRGQPQHF.

This clonotype occurred once. The chain is built from TRBV6-8 and TRBJ2-7, with 9 positions matching TRBD1. The CDR3 spans 15 residues. CDR1 is MNHGY and CDR2 is SAAAGT in the germline V gene. Unmatched junction bases numbered 10, after V lost 8 bases and J lost 2 bases. For the CDR3, the DNA is TGTGCCAGCCATTCACCGGGACAGGGCACCTACGAGCAGTACTTC. Translation gives CASHSPGQGTYEQYF.

This chain links TRBV28 with TRBJ1-5; D gene unclear. CDR3 size: 14 residues. The V end was cut by 3 bases, the J end by 4 bases, with 10 bases between. Germline V gene lookup returns CDR1 MDHEN and CDR2 SYDVKM. As DNA, the CDR3 is TGTGCCAGCAGTTTGCGTCAGAGGAATCAGCCCCAGCATTTT. This encodes CASSLRQRNQPQHF.

This clonotype came up a few times. This chain joins TRBV19 and TRBJ2-7; the D gene is possibly TRBD1 (6 bases). CDR1 LNHDA and CDR2 SQIVND come from the germline V gene (reference sequence). The V end lost 2 bases, the J end lost 5 bases, and 13 bases lay between the germline ends. The CDR3 sequence is 14 residues long. CDR3 in DNA: TGTGCCAGTAGTATAAGAACAGGGATTGACGAGCAGTACTTC. This codes for CASSIRTGIDEQYF.

This clonotype came up a few times. CDR3 nucleotides: TGCGCCAGCAACCCCATGGGGAGCCAGCCCCAGCATTTT. Protein product: CASNPMGSQPQHF. This chain links TRBV10-2 with TRBJ1-5, with D hard to call. Trimming shortened V by 7 bases and J by 7 bases, and 14 bases separated the two germline ends. Germline assignment: CDR1 WSHSY and CDR2 SAAADI. This CDR3 is built from 13 residues.

This clonotype was counted between two and nine times. This chain connects TRBV29-1 to TRBJ2-1, with D perhaps TRBD1 (7 bases). This CDR3 comprises 11 residues. Germline lookup yields CDR1 SQVTM and CDR2 ANQGSEA. The ends were cut back, 4 bases at V and 9 bases at J, with 10 bases in the middle. The CDR3 loop is CSVAQGGEQFF. The CDR3 DNA is TGCAGCGTTGCCCAGGGGGGTGAGCAGTTCTTC.

The gene calls are TRBV20-1 and TRBJ2-1; no definite D call. Germline V gives CDR1 DFQATT, CDR2 SNEGSKA (reference sequence). CDR3 length: 15 amino acids. The CDR3 sequence: CSATGPRTSANEQFF. CDR3 nucleotides: TGCAGCGCAACCGGCCCAAGGACGAGCGCCAATGAGCAGTTCTTC.

This clonotype came up many times. The chain links TRBV7-6 to TRBJ1-2; no definite D call. V gave up 4 bases and J gave up 2 bases, with 11 bases separating them. Germline CDR1 is SGHVS and CDR2 is FNYEAQ. The CDR3 is made up of 14 amino acids. DNA of the CDR3: TGTGCCAGCAGCTCCTCCAACCTCAACTATGGCTACACCTTC. Amino acids: CASSSSNLNYGYTF.

This clonotype was observed many times. The rearrangement joins TRBV7-6 to TRBJ1-5, with a possible D match to TRBD1 (6 bases). This CDR3 comprises 15 residues. The V end was cut by 1 base, the J end by 4 bases, with 11 bases between. Germline CDR1 SGHVS, CDR2 FNYEAQ. The CDR3 loop reads CASSLEQGRNQPQHF. The CDR3 nucleotides are TGTGCCAGCAGCTTAGAACAGGGTAGGAATCAGCCCCAGCATTTT. The full variable domain, with the rest looked up from reference TRBV7-6 and TRBJ1-5, is GAGVSQSPRYKVTKRGQDVALRCDPISGHVSLYWYRQALGQGPEFLTYFNYEAQQDKSGLPNDRFSAERPEGSISTLTIQRTEQRDSAMYRCASSLEQGRNQPQHFGDGTRLSIL.

This clonotype has ten or more counts. J is TRBJ2-3 and V is TRBV4-1; D perhaps matches TRBD2 (6 bases). Germline values: CDR1 MGHRA, CDR2 YSYEKL. V was trimmed by 0 bases and J by 6 bases, leaving 13 bases between them. The CDR3 has 15 amino acids. CDR3 DNA: TGCGCCAGCAGCCAAGATCGGGACTGGGCGGATACGCAGTATTTT. Translation gives CASSQDRDWADTQYF.

This clonotype was recorded at least ten times. The chain carries TRBV28 and TRBJ1-5, with a possible D match to TRBD1 (6 bases). V was clipped by 8 bases and J by 3 bases, with 14 bases between them. Germline V gives CDR1 MDHEN, CDR2 SYDVKM. The length of the CDR3 is 14 residues. CDR3 DNA sequence: TGTGCCAGCGCGACGGACAGATACAATCAGCCCCAGCATTTT. It specifies CASATDRYNQPQHF. Supplemented by reference TRBV28 and TRBJ1-5, the full variable domain reads DVKVTQSSRYLVKRTGEKVFLECVQDMDHENMFWYRQDPGLGLRLIYFSYDVKMKEKGDIPEGYSVSREKKERFSLILESASTNQTSMYLCASATDRYNQPQHFGDGTRLSIL.

This clonotype was recorded at least ten times. The rearrangement joins TRBV2 to TRBJ2-7; TRBD1 or TRBD2 may be the D gene (6 bases each). V was trimmed by 9 bases and J by 5 bases, leaving 20 bases between them. This CDR3 comprises 14 residues. In germline, CDR1 is SNHLY, CDR2 FYNNEI. The CDR3 region is CARGMKGGRHEQYF. CDR3 bases: TGTGCCAGGGGGATGAAGGGGGGTCGCCACGAGCAGTACTTC.

The chain carries TRBV4-1 and TRBJ1-5, with a tentative D call TRBD1 (6 bases). The CDR3 totals 14 residues. The V and J ends lost 2 bases and 7 bases respectively, with 12 bases between them. Germline CDR1 reads MGHRA; CDR2 reads YSYEKL. The CDR3 spells CASSQSGAKQPQHF. The CDR3 DNA sequence: TGCGCCAGCAGCCAATCGGGGGCGAAACAGCCCCAGCATTTT.

The gene calls are TRBV29-1 and TRBJ1-1; 10 nucleotides agree with TRBD1. There are 18 residues in the CDR3. V lost 7 bases, J lost 1 base, and 18 bases stayed unmatched. Germline lookup yields CDR1 SQVTM and CDR2 ANQGSEA. Here the CDR3 DNA reads TGCAGCGCCTATGCTACCCACCGGGACAGGGGTACGAACACTGAAGCTTTCTTT. It translates to CSAYATHRDRGTNTEAFF.

Many counts were recorded for this clonotype. The chain links TRBV7-6 to TRBJ1-1; 7 bases align to TRBD1. This CDR3 is built from 17 residues. The J segment lost 4 bases and the V segment lost 1 base, leaving 12 bases of the junction unmatched. CDR1 and CDR2 (germline): SGHVS, FNYEAQ. CDR3 in DNA: TGTGCCAGCAGCTTAGTAAAAACAGGGGTAGAAGTCACTGAAGCTTTCTTT. Translation gives CASSLVKTGVEVTEAFF.

This clonotype was seen ten or more times. This sequence joins TRBV7-6 and TRBJ2-2; TRBD1 matches 7 bases. Unmatched junction bases numbered 6, after V lost 5 bases and J lost 9 bases. The germline gives CDR1 SGHVS, CDR2 FNYEAQ. CDR3 size: 13 residues. The CDR3 DNA sequence: TGTGCCAGCAGCATGACAGGGACCAGGGAGCTGTTTTTT. This encodes CASSMTGTRELFF.

At least ten counts were recorded for this clonotype. Written as DNA, the CDR3 is TGTGCCAGCAGCTTAGTACGTGAAGGGGGCGCCTACACCTTC. It specifies CASSLVREGGAYTF. V and J are TRBV7-9 and TRBJ1-2, with TRBD1 identical over 7 bases. This CDR3 region has 14 residues. The germline CDR1 and CDR2 sequences are SEHNR and FQNEAQ (reference sequence). After removal of 1 base from V and 10 bases from J, the junction contained 9 bases not matched to a gene.

This clonotype was picked up a small number of times. The rearrangement uses TRBV7-8 and TRBJ1-5; D remains ambiguous. This CDR3 is built from 17 residues. V lost 0 bases and J 0 bases, leaving 12 bases between the germline ends. Germline CDR1 is SGHVS and CDR2 is FQNEAQ. This chain's CDR3 is CASSLAPFINSNQPQHF. CDR3 nucleotide sequence: TGTGCCAGCAGCTTAGCCCCTTTCATCAATAGCAATCAGCCCCAGCATTTT.

This clonotype appeared many times. The junction does not match germline at one end; this may be a read error. The chain employs TRBV7-6 and TRBJ2-2; 14 bases align to TRBD2. Germline CDR1 reads SGHVS; CDR2 reads FNYEAQ. CDR3 size: 18 residues. DNA of the CDR3: TGTGCCAGCAGCGTAGCCCCGGGACTAGCGGGGGACACCGGGGAGCTGTTTTTT. Protein product: CASSVAPGLAGDTGELFF. The variable domain in full, with the rest retrieved from reference TRBV7-6 and TRBJ2-2, is GAGVSQSPRYKVTKRGQDVALRCDPISGHVSLYWYRQALGQGPEFLTYFNYEAQQDKSGLPNDRFSAERPEGSISTLTIQRTEQRDSAMYRCASSVAPGLAGDTGELFFGEGSRLTVL.

This clonotype was observed once. A much larger clone lies a single base off, so this may be a read error. The final CDR3 position lacks the conserved phenylalanine or tryptophan, pointing to a likely read error. The J gene is TRBJ2-4, the V gene TRBV27; D call uncertain. The V end was cut by 4 bases, the J end by 0 bases, with 7 bases between. CDR1 is MNHEY, CDR2 SMNVEV, per germline (reference sequence). The CDR3 has 14 residues. The CDR3 here is CASSSRIAKNIQYL. The CDR3, as DNA: TGTGCCAGCAGTTCCCGAATAGCCAAAAACATTCAGTACTTA.

This clonotype was seen repeatedly, ten times or more. The rearrangement links TRBV7-9 to TRBJ1-2; perhaps TRBD1 as D (6 bases). Per the germline V gene, CDR1 is SEHNR and CDR2 is FQNEAQ (reference sequence). Trimming pared 5 bases from V and 0 bases from J, leaving 13 bases between. The CDR3 spans 15 residues. The CDR3 region is CASSNRTAANYGYTF. CDR3 DNA: TGTGCCAGCAGCAATCGGACAGCTGCTAACTATGGCTACACCTTC.

This sequence joins TRBV6-5 and TRBJ1-6, with 7 nucleotides matching TRBD1. V lost 8 bases, J lost 0 bases, and 4 bases stayed unmatched. The CDR3 is 15 amino acids. Germline CDR1 is MNHEY and CDR2 is SVGAGI. CDR3 residues: CASQTGFSYNSPLHF. DNA for the CDR3: TGTGCCAGCCAGACAGGGTTCTCCTATAATTCACCCCTCCACTTT.

This clonotype was counted many times. The chain has TRBV13 and TRBJ1-1; unclear D gene. CDR3 length: 13 amino acids. Trimming took off 0 bases at V and 8 bases at J, with 10 bases between the two ends. Germline values: CDR1 PRHDT, CDR2 FYEKMQ (reference sequence). The CDR3 sequence is CASSLGRGQEAFF. The CDR3, as DNA: TGTGCCAGCAGCTTAGGCAGAGGGCAGGAAGCTTTCTTT. Full variable domain (missing parts from reference TRBV13 and TRBJ1-1): AAGVIQSPRHLIKEKRETATLKCYPIPRHDTVYWYQQGPGQDPQFLISFYEKMQSDKGSIPDRFSAQQFSDYHSELNMSSLELGDSALYFCASSLGRGQEAFFGQGTRLTVV.

CDR3 residues: CASSAGDTIYF. The CDR3 nucleotides read TGTGCCAGCAGCGCCGGGGACACCATATATTTT. The genes are TRBV9 and TRBJ1-3; D is ambiguous. CDR1 is SGDLS, CDR2 YYNGEE, per germline. V shed 3 bases and J shed 8 bases, with 6 bases lying between them. There are 11 residues in the CDR3.

This clonotype turned up a few times. The chain uses TRBV29-1 and TRBJ2-3; either TRBD1 or TRBD2 may supply D (6 bases each). V was pared by 4 bases and J by 1 base, with 18 bases between. Germline-derived CDR1 and CDR2 are SQVTM and ANQGSEA. The CDR3 totals 16 residues. In DNA form, the CDR3 reads TGCAGCGTTGCAGGGGAGGACCTCTACCGCACAGATACGCAGTATTTT. It translates to CSVAGEDLYRTDTQYF.

This clonotype was seen ten or more times. This rearrangement joins TRBV2 to TRBJ2-3; a weak D match, TRBD2 (6 bases). Trimming pared 10 bases from V and 2 bases from J, leaving 16 bases between. Germline V gene data show CDR1 as SNHLY and CDR2 as FYNNEI. The CDR3 contains 14 residues. CDR3 coding DNA: TGTGCCAACTGGGGGGACCCAGACACAGATACGCAGTATTTT. Its protein is CANWGDPDTDTQYF.